These 25 T cell receptor beta chains were all obtained from the same sample, sequenced in a study of neurological immune-mediated disorders. In TCRdb, the 5' RACE reads were re-called with MiXCR into one record per CDR3 protein. This table holds 55,000 to 70,000 distinct CDR3 sequences, 3% to 5% found once. Sequencing was performed on PBMCs. Receptors originate from a man aged 25 to 45 with multiple sclerosis.

Ten or more counts support this clonotype. The rearrangement links TRBV9 to TRBJ2-1, with D unresolved. CDR1 and CDR2 from the germline V gene are SGDLS and YYNGEE. The CDR3 is made up of 15 amino acids. With 4 bases removed from V and 3 bases from J, the gap between germline ends came to 14 bases. The CDR3 spells CASSPDPTNYNEQFF. CDR3 bases: TGTGCCAGCAGCCCGGACCCCACGAACTACAATGAGCAGTTCTTC.

In its sample, this clonotype was seen many times. The chain joins TRBV4-1 to TRBJ2-3, with 12 bases matching TRBD1. The length of the CDR3 is 15 residues. J gave up 4 bases and V 4 bases, and 3 bases lay outside the gene matches. Germline V CDR1 and CDR2: MGHRA, YSYEKL. CDR3 bases: TGCGCCAGCAGCCCCCGGGACAGGGGGCCAGATACGCAGTATTTT. Protein sequence: CASSPRDRGPDTQYF.

This clonotype was detected many times. The rearrangement links TRBV20-1 to TRBJ2-3; D ambiguous. The germline gives CDR1 DFQATT, CDR2 SNEGSKA (reference sequence). Trimming shortened V by 2 bases and J by 0 bases, and 6 bases separated the two germline ends. This CDR3 spans 13 amino acids. DNA for the CDR3: TGCAGTGCTAGAATCCTAAGCACAGATACGCAGTATTTT. Protein sequence: CSARILSTDTQYF.

The table lists this clonotype with a few counts. V is TRBV11-2 and J is TRBJ2-3, with TRBD2 matching over 8 bases. Germline lookup yields CDR1 SGHAT and CDR2 FQNNGV. V gave up 5 bases and J gave up 2 bases; unmatched junction bases: 6. The CDR3 is 15 residues long. CDR3 loop: CASSTRTSYTDTQYF. As DNA, the CDR3 is TGTGCCAGCAGCACGAGGACTAGCTACACAGATACGCAGTATTTT.

This clonotype has at least ten counts. The chain recombines TRBV5-5 with TRBJ2-7; D not resolved. V shed 0 bases and J shed 1 base, with 8 bases lying between them. The germline V gene encodes CDR1 SGHKS and CDR2 YYEKEE (reference sequence). This CDR3 spans 14 amino acids. The CDR3 loop is CASSLVWGSYEQYF. The DNA of the CDR3 is TGTGCCAGCAGCTTGGTGTGGGGTTCCTACGAGCAGTACTTC.

This clonotype has ten or more counts. The chain employs TRBV4-1 and TRBJ1-2; D uncertain. The V gene lost 4 bases and the J gene lost 2 bases, with 11 bases spanning the gap. The length of the CDR3 is 14 residues. Germline lookup yields CDR1 MGHRA and CDR2 YSYEKL. The CDR3 loop is CASSRSDQNYGYTF. CDR3 DNA sequence: TGCGCCAGCAGCCGGTCAGACCAGAACTATGGCTACACCTTC.

This clonotype was recorded many times. The genes are TRBV7-3 and TRBJ2-1, with TRBD2 identical over 7 bases. The length of the CDR3 is 16 residues. The trim removed 5 bases at V and 6 bases at J, leaving 13 bases unmatched. Germline V CDR1 and CDR2: SGHTA, FQGTGA. The CDR3, as DNA: TGTGCCAGCAGCCCCACCGGGGGGACTCGTCGCAATGAGCAGTTCTTC. Amino acid sequence: CASSPTGGTRRNEQFF.

The chain links TRBV7-3 to TRBJ1-2, with 11 bases lining up with TRBD1. Germline CDR1 SGHTA, CDR2 FQGTGA. V lost 0 bases and J lost 6; bases outside the gene matches: 3. This CDR3 is 15 amino acids long. The CDR3 protein is CASSLTGQGDDGYTF. For the CDR3, the DNA is TGTGCCAGCAGCTTAACGGGACAGGGGGATGATGGCTACACCTTC.

The sample holds one count of this clonotype. The chain joins TRBV18 to TRBJ1-5; 7 bases agree with TRBD1. J lost 7 bases, V lost 5 bases, and 5 bases had no gene match. Germline V lookup: CDR1 KGHSH, CDR2 LQKENI. The CDR3 runs to 13 residues. The CDR3 spells CASSSDRVQPQHF. As DNA, the CDR3 is TGTGCCAGCTCATCAGACAGGGTACAGCCCCAGCATTTT.

This clonotype was counted ten times or more. The chain employs TRBV10-3 and TRBJ2-2, with a tentative D call TRBD1 (6 bases). This CDR3 is 14 amino acids long. Trimming removed 11 bases at V and 3 bases at J, with 16 bases between. Germline-derived CDR1 and CDR2 are ENHRY and SYGVKD. For the CDR3, the DNA is TGTGCCGGAGGCCTCAGGGGTGACACCGGGGAGCTGTTTTTT. Amino acid sequence: CAGGLRGDTGELFF.

This clonotype was counted at least ten times. The chain joins TRBV20-1 to TRBJ2-1; 7 bases line up with TRBD2. Trimming cost V 6 bases and J 2 bases; bases outside gene matches: 4. CDR1 and CDR2 (germline): DFQATT, SNEGSKA (reference sequence). This CDR3 has 13 residues. CDR3 region: CSASGRTYNEQFF. The CDR3, as DNA: TGCAGTGCCTCCGGGAGGACCTACAATGAGCAGTTCTTC.

This clonotype was seen at least ten times. CDR3 residues: CATSRGTGPGTDTQYF. DNA of the CDR3: TGTGCCACCAGCAGAGGGACTGGCCCTGGGACAGATACGCAGTATTTT. The chain carries TRBV15 and TRBJ2-3; D possibly corresponds to TRBD2 (5 bases). Trimming shortened V by 1 base and J by 3 bases, and 14 bases separated the two germline ends. This CDR3 comprises 16 residues. Germline V lookup: CDR1 LNHNV, CDR2 YYDKDF (reference sequence).

This clonotype occurred many times. The chain employs TRBV20-1 and TRBJ2-1; D possibly corresponds to TRBD1 (6 bases). Trimming took off 0 bases at V and 6 bases at J, with 12 bases between the two ends. The CDR3 is made up of 14 amino acids. The V gene's germline CDR1 is DFQATT and CDR2 SNEGSKA (reference sequence). CDR3 sequence (DNA): TGCAGTGCTAGAGATTGGACAGAGGGCAATGAGCAGTTCTTC. It yields the protein CSARDWTEGNEQFF.

There are many counts of this clonotype. This rearrangement joins TRBV6-2 or TRBV6-3 to TRBJ1-1; no firm D call. The germline gives CDR1 MNHEY, CDR2 SVGEGT. The CDR3 runs 12 residues. V shed 5 bases and J shed 3 bases, with 7 bases lying between them. The CDR3 region has the DNA TGTGCCAGCAGTCCGCCGTACACTGAAGCTTTCTTT. Protein: CASSPPYTEAFF.

Concerning this clonotype itself: A much larger clone is a single base away; this may be a read error. The J gene is TRBJ2-1, the V gene TRBV9, with D maybe TRBD2 (5 bases). This CDR3 spans 15 amino acids. Germline V gives CDR1 SGDLS, CDR2 YYNGEE. The CDR3 bases are TGTACCAGCAGCGTAGGGCTAGCCTGGAGTCCTGAGCAGTTCTTC. Amino acids: CTSSVGLAWSPEQFF.

This clonotype occurred a few times. V gene TRBV20-1 combines with J gene TRBJ2-5; D gene unclear. The CDR3 is 15 amino acids. With 3 bases removed from V and 5 bases from J, the gap between germline ends came to 19 bases. CDR1 is DFQATT and CDR2 is SNEGSKA in the germline V gene (reference sequence). The CDR3, as DNA: TGCAGTGCTAGGTCCCCAGTCCGTTTAATGGAGACCCAGTACTTC. This codes for CSARSPVRLMETQYF.

This clonotype was detected many times. J is TRBJ2-3 and V is TRBV5-1, with TRBD2 identical over 10 bases. Per germline, CDR1 SGHRS and CDR2 YFSETQ. CDR3 length equals 16 residues. J was trimmed by 5 bases and V by 0 bases; bases with no gene match: 6. The CDR3 DNA follows: TGCGCCAGCAGCTTGGTCAATGGACTAGCGGAAGATACGCAGTATTTT. Protein product: CASSLVNGLAEDTQYF.

This clonotype was seen repeatedly, ten times or more. This rearrangement joins TRBV20-1 to TRBJ1-1; tentatively, D is TRBD1 (5 bases). Germline values: CDR1 DFQATT, CDR2 SNEGSKA (reference sequence). The CDR3 is 14 residues long. V gave up 5 bases and J gave up 4 bases, with 17 bases separating them. CDR3 DNA sequence: TGCAGTGCTCAAGGATGGGGGGTTGGCACTGAAGCTTTCTTT. This codes for CSAQGWGVGTEAFF.

This clonotype was observed a handful of times. A much more abundant neighbour one base away suggests this may be a read error. This chain connects TRBV3-1 to TRBJ1-1; D is ambiguous. The CDR3 totals 13 residues. Germline V lookup: CDR1 LGHDT, CDR2 YNNKEL (reference sequence). Trimming cost V 3 bases and J 1 base, with 6 bases left between them. The CDR3 nucleotides are TGTGCCAGCAGCCACATGGGGAACACTGAAGCTTTCTTT. Protein sequence: CASSHMGNTEAFF.

At least ten counts were recorded for this clonotype. V gene TRBV12-3 or TRBV12-4 combines with J gene TRBJ2-3, with 10 nucleotides matching TRBD2. This CDR3 has 19 amino acids. The V gene end was trimmed by 3 bases and the J gene end by 0 bases; junction bases not matched to a gene: 12. In DNA form, the CDR3 reads TGTGCCAGCAGTTTTAAAGGCGCTAGCGGGGGATCTAGCACAGATACGCAGTATTTT. It yields the protein CASSFKGASGGSSTDTQYF.

Many counts were recorded for this clonotype. The CDR3 loop reads CASREDEWDTEAFF. CDR3 in DNA: TGCGCCAGCAGGGAGGACGAATGGGACACTGAAGCTTTCTTT. This chain links TRBV5-1 with TRBJ1-1; D is uncertain. V shed 5 bases and J shed 3 bases, with 14 bases lying between them. CDR1 is SGHRS, CDR2 YFSETQ, per germline. This CDR3 is 14 amino acids long.

This clonotype was detected ten times or more. The CDR3 spells CASSFGGTGTGELFF. In nucleotides, the CDR3 is TGCGCCAGCAGCTTTGGCGGGACGGGCACCGGGGAGCTGTTTTTT. The chain recombines TRBV5-1 with TRBJ2-2; possible D gene TRBD2, 6 bases. The V gene lost 2 bases and the J gene lost 4 bases, with 12 bases spanning the gap. The CDR3 has 15 residues. Germline assignment: CDR1 SGHRS and CDR2 YFSETQ.

This clonotype was observed many times. V gene TRBV20-1 combines with J gene TRBJ1-1; tentative D call: TRBD1 (6 bases). The V gene lost 3 bases and the J gene lost 7 bases, with 15 bases spanning the gap. This CDR3 has 13 residues. CDR1 DFQATT and CDR2 SNEGSKA come from the germline V gene (reference sequence). CDR3 bases: TGCAGTGCTAGTCTCCGGACAGCCCTTGAAGCTTTCTTT. This encodes CSASLRTALEAFF.

Worth noting for this clonotype: The junction differs from germline at one of its ends, possibly a read error. The rearrangement uses TRBV12-3 or TRBV12-4 and TRBJ1-6; a possible D gene is TRBD1 (5 bases). There are 13 residues in the CDR3. The CDR3 here is CASSRDFLSALNF. Written as DNA, the CDR3 is TGTGCCAGCAGCCGGGACTTTTTATCGGCCCTCAACTTT.

This clonotype was detected ten times or more. The chain employs TRBV3-1 and TRBJ2-7; no reliable D call. CDR1 is LGHDT and CDR2 is YNNKEL in the germline V gene (reference sequence). This CDR3 region has 15 residues. V lost 3 bases to trimming and J lost 0 bases, with 12 bases between them. CDR3 in DNA: TGTGCCAGCAGCCACCACAGCAGCCTCTCCTACGAGCAGTACTTC. The encoded protein is CASSHHSSLSYEQYF.